This TCR beta chain appears in the sequencing data of a study of T-cell reconstitution after alpha-beta-depleted transplantation in children. Comment on this clonotype: Antigen unknown.

Study outcomes and limitations: From newly produced T cells came most of the T-cell counts and diversity one year after transplant.

During its preparation, the TCRbeta library received unique molecular identifiers. TCRdb re-called the PCR reads with MiXCR, one entry per CDR3 protein. The sample lists about 78,000 distinct CDR3 sequences, over 12% occurring once. The specimen comprised PBMCs, mostly from graft donor cells, sampled 180 days after TCRalphabeta/CD19-depleted stem cell transplant. The origin of this receptor is a male patient aged 2-10 years who had a stem cell transplant for acute lymphoblastic leukemia, so the T cells may come from the graft donor.

In DNA form, the CDR3 reads TGTGCCAGCAGTTGGGGCAGAAAAAACATTCAGTACTTC. This gives the protein CASSWGRKNIQYF. This chain links TRBV27 with TRBJ2-4, with D possibly being TRBD1 (5 bases). CDR3 length: 13 residues. Germline V gene lookup returns CDR1 MNHEY and CDR2 SMNVEV (reference sequence). Trimming removed 4 bases at V and 4 bases at J, with 8 bases between.